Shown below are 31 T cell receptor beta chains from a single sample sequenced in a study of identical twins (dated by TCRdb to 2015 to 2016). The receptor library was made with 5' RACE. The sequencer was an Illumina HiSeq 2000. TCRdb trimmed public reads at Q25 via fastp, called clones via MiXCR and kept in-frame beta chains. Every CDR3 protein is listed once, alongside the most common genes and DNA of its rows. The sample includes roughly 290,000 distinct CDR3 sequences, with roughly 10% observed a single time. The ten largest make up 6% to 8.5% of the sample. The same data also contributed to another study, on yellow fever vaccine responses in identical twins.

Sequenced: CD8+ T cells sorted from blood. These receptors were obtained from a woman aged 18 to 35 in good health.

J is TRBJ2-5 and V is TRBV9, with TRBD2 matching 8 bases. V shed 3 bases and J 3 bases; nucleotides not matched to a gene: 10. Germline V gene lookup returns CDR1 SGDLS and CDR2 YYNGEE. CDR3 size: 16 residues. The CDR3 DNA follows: TGTGCCAGCAGCGAGTGGGCTAGCGGGTTCGAAGAGACCCAGTACTTC. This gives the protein CASSEWASGFEETQYF.

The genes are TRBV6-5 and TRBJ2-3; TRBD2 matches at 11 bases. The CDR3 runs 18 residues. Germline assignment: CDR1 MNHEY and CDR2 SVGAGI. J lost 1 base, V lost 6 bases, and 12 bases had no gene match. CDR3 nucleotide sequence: TGTGCCAGCAGCCCTCTCCGACTACTAGCGGGAGGCACAGATACGCAGTATTTT. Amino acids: CASSPLRLLAGGTDTQYF.

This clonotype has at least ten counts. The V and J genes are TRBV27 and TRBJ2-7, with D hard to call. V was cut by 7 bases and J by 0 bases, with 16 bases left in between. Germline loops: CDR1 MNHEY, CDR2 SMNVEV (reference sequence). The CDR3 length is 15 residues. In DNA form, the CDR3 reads TGTGCCAGCATGAGGAAGGAATGGAGCTCCTACGAGCAGTACTTC. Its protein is CASMRKEWSSYEQYF.

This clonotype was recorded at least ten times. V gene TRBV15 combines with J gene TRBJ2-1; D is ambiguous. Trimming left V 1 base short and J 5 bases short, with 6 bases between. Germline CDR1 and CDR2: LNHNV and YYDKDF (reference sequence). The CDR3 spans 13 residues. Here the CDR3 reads CATSRGGDNEQFF. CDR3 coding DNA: TGTGCCACCAGCAGAGGCGGCGACAATGAGCAGTTCTTC.

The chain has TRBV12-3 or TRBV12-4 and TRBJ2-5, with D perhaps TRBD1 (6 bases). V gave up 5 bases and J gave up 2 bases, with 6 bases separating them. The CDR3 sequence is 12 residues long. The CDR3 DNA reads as TGTGCCAGCAGTGGACAGCAAGAGACCCAGTACTTC. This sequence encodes CASSGQQETQYF.

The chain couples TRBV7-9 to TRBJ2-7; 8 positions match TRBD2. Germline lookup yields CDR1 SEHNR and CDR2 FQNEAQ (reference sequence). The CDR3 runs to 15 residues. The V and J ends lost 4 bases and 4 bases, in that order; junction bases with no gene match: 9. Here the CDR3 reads CASSSSGTRWYEQYF. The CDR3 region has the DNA TGTGCCAGCAGCTCTTCCGGGACTAGATGGTACGAGCAGTACTTC.

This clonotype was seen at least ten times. As DNA, the CDR3 is TGCAGCGTTGAACGCAGGGGGCGGGTTGATGAGCAGTTCTTC. It translates to CSVERRGRVDEQFF. The V and J genes are TRBV29-1 and TRBJ2-1, with 8 bases identical to TRBD1. Germline V gene sequence: CDR1 SQVTM, CDR2 ANQGSEA. There are 14 residues in the CDR3. The junction had 8 bases not matched to a gene; V was cut back by 2 bases and J by 8 bases.

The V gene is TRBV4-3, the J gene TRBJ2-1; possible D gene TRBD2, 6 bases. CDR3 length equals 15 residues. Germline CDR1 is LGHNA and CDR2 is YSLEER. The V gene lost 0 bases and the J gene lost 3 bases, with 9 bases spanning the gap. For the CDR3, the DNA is TGCGCCAGCAGCCAAGAGACGGGAGACTACAATGAGCAGTTCTTC. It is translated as CASSQETGDYNEQFF.

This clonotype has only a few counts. The CDR3 coding sequence is TGCGCCAGCAGCCGTAGCCTGGATACGCAGTATTTT. As protein: CASSRSLDTQYF. The chain is built from TRBV4-1 and TRBJ2-3; D is unclear. CDR3 length: 12 residues. V shed 4 bases and J shed 6 bases, with 8 bases lying between them. The germline V gene encodes CDR1 MGHRA and CDR2 YSYEKL.

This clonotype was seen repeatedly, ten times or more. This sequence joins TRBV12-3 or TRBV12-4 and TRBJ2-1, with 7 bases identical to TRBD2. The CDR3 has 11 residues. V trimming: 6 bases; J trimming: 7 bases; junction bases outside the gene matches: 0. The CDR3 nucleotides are TGTGCCAGCAGGCGGGGGAATGAGCAGTTCTTC. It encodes CASRRGNEQFF.

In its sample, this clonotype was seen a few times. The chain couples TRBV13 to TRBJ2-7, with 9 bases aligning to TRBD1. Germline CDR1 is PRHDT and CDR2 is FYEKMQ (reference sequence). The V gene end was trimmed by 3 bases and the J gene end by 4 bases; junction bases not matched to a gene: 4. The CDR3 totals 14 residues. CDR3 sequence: CASSLTGGEYEQYF. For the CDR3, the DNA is TGTGCCAGCAGCTTGACAGGGGGGGAGTACGAGCAGTACTTC.

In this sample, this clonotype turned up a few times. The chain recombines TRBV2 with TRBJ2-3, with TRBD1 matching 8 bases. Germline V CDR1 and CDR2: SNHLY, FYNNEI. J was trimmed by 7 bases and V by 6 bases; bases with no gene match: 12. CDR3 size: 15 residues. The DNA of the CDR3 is TGTGCCAGCAGCGTGGACGGGACAGGACATAATACGCAGTATTTT. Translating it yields CASSVDGTGHNTQYF.

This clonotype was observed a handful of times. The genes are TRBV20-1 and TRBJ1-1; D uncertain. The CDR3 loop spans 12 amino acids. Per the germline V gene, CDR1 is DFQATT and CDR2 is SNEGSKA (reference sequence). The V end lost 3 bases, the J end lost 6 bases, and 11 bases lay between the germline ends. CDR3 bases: TGCAGTGCTAGGGTGTACGGCGCTGAAGCTTTCTTT. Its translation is CSARVYGAEAFF.

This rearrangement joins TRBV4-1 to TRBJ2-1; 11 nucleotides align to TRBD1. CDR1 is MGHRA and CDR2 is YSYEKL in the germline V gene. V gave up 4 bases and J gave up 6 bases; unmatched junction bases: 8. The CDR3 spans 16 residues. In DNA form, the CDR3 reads TGCGCCAGCAGCCGCCAGGGACAGGGGGGAGCCAATGAGCAGTTCTTC. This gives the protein CASSRQGQGGANEQFF.

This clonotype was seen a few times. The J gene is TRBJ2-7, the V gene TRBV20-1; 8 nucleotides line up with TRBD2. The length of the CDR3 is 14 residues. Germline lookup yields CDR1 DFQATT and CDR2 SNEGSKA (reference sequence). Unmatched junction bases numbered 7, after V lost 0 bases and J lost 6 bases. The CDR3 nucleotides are TGCAGTGCTAGAGATTTAACGGGAGGGCGCGAGCAGTACTTC. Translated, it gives CSARDLTGGREQYF.

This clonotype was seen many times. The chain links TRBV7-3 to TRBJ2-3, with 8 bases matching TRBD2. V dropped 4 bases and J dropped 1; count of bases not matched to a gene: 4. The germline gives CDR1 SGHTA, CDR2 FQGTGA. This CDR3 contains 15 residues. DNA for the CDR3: TGTGCCAGCAGCTACCCAGCGGGGGGCACAGATACGCAGTATTTT. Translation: CASSYPAGGTDTQYF. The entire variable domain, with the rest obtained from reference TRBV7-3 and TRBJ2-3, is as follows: GAGVSQTPSNKVTEKGKYVELRCDPISGHTALYWYRQSLGQGPEFLIYFQGTGAADDSGLPNDRFFAVRPEGSVSTLKIQRTERGDSAVYLCASSYPAGGTDTQYFGPGTRLTVL.

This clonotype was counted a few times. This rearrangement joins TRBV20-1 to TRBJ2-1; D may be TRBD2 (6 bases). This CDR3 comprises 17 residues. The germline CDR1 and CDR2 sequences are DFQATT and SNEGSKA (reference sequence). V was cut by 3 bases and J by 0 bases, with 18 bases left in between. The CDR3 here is CSASPSSAGSSYNEQFF. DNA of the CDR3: TGCAGTGCTAGTCCCTCTAGCGCGGGTAGCTCCTACAATGAGCAGTTCTTC.

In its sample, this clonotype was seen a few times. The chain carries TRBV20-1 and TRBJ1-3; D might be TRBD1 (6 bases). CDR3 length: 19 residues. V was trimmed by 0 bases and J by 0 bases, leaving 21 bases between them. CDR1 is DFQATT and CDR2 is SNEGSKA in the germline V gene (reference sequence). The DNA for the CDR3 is TGCAGTGCTAGAGATATAGGACAGCGACTCATTGCCTCTGGAAACACCATATATTTT. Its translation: CSARDIGQRLIASGNTIYF.

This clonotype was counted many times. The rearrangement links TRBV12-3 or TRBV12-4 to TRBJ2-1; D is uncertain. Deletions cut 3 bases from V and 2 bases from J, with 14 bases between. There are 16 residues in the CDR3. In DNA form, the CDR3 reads TGTGCCAGCAGTTTGCGATACGGGTGGACCTACAATGAGCAGTTCTTC. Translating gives CASSLRYGWTYNEQFF.

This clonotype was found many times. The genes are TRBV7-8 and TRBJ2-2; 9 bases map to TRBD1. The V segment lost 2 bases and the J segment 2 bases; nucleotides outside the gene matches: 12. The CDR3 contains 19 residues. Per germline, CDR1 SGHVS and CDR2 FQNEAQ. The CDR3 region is CASSLRLGQGVSNTGELFF. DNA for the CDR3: TGTGCCAGCAGCTTACGTCTGGGACAGGGTGTCTCCAACACCGGGGAGCTGTTTTTT.

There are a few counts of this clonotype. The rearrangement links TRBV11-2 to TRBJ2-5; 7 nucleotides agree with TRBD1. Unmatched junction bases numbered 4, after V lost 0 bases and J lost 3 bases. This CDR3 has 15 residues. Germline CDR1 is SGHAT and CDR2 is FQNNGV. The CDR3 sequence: CASSLDPGTEETQYF. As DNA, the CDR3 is TGTGCCAGCAGCTTAGACCCTGGGACAGAAGAGACCCAGTACTTC.

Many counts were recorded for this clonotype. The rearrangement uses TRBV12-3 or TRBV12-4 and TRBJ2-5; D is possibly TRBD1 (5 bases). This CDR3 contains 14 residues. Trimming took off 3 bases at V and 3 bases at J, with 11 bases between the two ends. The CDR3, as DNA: TGTGCCAGCAGTTTTTTCAGGGCCAAAGAGACCCAGTACTTC. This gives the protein CASSFFRAKETQYF.

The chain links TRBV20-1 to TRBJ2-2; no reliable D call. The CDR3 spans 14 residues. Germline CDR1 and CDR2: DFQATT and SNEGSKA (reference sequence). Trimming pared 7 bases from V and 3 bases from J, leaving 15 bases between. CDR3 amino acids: CSVKRGSDTGELFF. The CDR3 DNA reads TGCAGTGTGAAACGCGGTTCGGACACCGGGGAGCTGTTTTTT.

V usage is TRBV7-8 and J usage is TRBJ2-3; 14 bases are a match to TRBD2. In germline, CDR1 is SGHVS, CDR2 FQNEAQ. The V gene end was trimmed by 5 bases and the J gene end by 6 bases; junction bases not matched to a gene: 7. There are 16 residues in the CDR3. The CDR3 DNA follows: TGTGCCAGCAGCCCCGGGACTAGCGGGAGACGCGATACGCAGTATTTT. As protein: CASSPGTSGRRDTQYF.

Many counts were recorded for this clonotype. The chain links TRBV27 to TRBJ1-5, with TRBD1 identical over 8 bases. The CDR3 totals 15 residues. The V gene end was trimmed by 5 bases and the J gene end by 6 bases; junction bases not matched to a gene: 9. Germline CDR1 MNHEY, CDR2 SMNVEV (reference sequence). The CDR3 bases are TGTGCCAGCAGTCAGGACAGGGCGGGCAGTCAGCCCCAGCATTTT. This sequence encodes CASSQDRAGSQPQHF.

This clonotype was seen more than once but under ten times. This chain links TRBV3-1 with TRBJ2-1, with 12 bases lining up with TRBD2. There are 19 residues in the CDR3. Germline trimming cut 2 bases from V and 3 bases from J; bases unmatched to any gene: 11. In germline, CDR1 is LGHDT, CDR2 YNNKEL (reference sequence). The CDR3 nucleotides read TGTGCCAGCAGCCAACTATCTAGCGGGAGGGCCTGGGTCTACAATGAGCAGTTCTTC. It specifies CASSQLSSGRAWVYNEQFF.

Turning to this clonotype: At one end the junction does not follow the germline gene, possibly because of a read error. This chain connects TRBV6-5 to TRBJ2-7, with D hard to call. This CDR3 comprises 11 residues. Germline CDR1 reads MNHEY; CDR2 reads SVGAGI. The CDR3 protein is CTSSYGGEQYF. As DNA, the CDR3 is TGTACCAGCAGTTACGGTGGCGAGCAGTACTTC.

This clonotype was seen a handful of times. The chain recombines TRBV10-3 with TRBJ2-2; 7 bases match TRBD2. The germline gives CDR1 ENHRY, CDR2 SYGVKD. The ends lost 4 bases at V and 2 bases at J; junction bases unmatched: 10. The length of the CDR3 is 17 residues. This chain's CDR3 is CAISVGDGDYNTGELFF. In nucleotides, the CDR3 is TGTGCCATCAGTGTGGGGGACGGGGACTACAACACCGGGGAGCTGTTTTTT.

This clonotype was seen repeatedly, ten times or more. CDR3 loop: CASSFGGHEQFF. The CDR3 DNA follows: TGTGCCAGCAGTTTCGGGGGGCATGAGCAGTTCTTC. This chain connects TRBV12-3 or TRBV12-4 to TRBJ2-1, with D perhaps matching TRBD2 (7 bases). This CDR3 is 12 amino acids long. V shed 3 bases and J shed 8 bases, with 8 bases lying between them.

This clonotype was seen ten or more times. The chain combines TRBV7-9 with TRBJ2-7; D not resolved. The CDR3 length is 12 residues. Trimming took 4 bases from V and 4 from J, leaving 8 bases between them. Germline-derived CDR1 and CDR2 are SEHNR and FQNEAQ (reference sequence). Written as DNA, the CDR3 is TGTGCCAGCAGCTCTAGGGATTACGAGCAGTACTTC. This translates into CASSSRDYEQYF.

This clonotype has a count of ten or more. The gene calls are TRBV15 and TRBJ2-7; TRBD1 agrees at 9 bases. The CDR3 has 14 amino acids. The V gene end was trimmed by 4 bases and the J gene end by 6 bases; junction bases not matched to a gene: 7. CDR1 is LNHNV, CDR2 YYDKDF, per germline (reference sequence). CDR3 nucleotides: TGTGCCACCAGCAAACGGGACAGGGTGAGCGAGCAGTACTTC. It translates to CATSKRDRVSEQYF.